Sequencing of this T cell receptor beta chain was carried out in a study of CD8+CD57+ T cells in acquired aplastic anemia. CDR3 and TCR beta VDJ profiling relied on genomic DNA as the template. TCRdb reprocessed the reads with MiXCR, giving one entry per CDR3 protein. The table lists 400,000 to 500,000 distinct CDR3 sequences, about two thirds of them singletons. On this clonotype: The antigen remains undetermined.

The V gene's germline CDR1 is SGHTA and CDR2 FQGNSA. The CDR3 consists of 15 residues. Trimming pared 1 base from V and 15 bases from J, leaving 21 bases between. Study-level results: Between patients and controls, CD8+ Simpson's diversity did not vary significantly. Twenty-nine CD8+ CDR3 sequences were shared between patients and controls.

This receptor was taken from a human donor in good health, serving as a control. The J gene is TRBJ1-4, the V gene TRBV7-2; no definite D call. The specimen sequenced was sorted CD4+, CD8+, or CD8+CD57+ T cells (not recorded which) from PBMCs. The CDR3 loop reads CASSLGGPTNEKLFF. The CDR3 DNA reads as TGTGCCAGCAGCTTAGGAGGACCAACCAATGAGAAATTGTTTTTT.